The 19 T cell receptor beta chains below all came from one sample that was sequenced in a study of OX40 agonist ivuxolimab in advanced cancers. Repertoires were generated with immunoSEQ multiplex PCR, while TCRdb's copy carries only in-frame clones and drops some. Here the sample spans 40,000 to 45,000 clones, roughly nine tenths being singletons. The specimen comprised CD4+ or CD8+ T cells sorted from blood, sampled in a trial of the OX40 agonist ivuxolimab. These TCRs come from an adult with an advanced solid tumor such as melanoma, head and neck, liver or kidney cancer.

The rearrangement uses TRBV10-3 and TRBJ2-4; 7 bases line up with TRBD1. CDR3 length: 13 amino acids. J gave up 8 bases and V 5 bases, and 6 bases lay outside the gene matches. Germline V gives CDR1 ENHRY, CDR2 SYGVKD. CDR3 amino acids: CAISRDSEDIQYF. As DNA, the CDR3 is TGTGCCATCAGTAGGGACAGCGAGGACATTCAGTACTTC.

V usage is TRBV6-6 and J usage is TRBJ2-1; 9 positions match TRBD2. Germline assignment: CDR1 MNHNY and CDR2 SVGAGI (reference sequence). The CDR3 consists of 14 residues. V dropped 6 bases and J dropped 8; count of bases not matched to a gene: 8. CDR3 protein: CASSYLRLADEQFF. CDR3 DNA sequence: TGTGCCAGCAGCTACCTCAGACTAGCGGATGAGCAGTTCTTC.

The V and J genes are TRBV28 and TRBJ2-3; a possible D gene is TRBD1 (5 bases). Trimming shortened V by 6 bases and J by 1 base, and 11 bases separated the two germline ends. Germline assignment: CDR1 MDHEN and CDR2 SYDVKM. The CDR3 totals 14 residues. Here the CDR3 DNA reads TGTGCCAGCAGCCAAGGGGTGGGCACAGATACGCAGTATTTT. The encoded protein is CASSQGVGTDTQYF.

The rearrangement uses TRBV29-1 and TRBJ2-7; TRBD1 matches at 7 bases. The CDR3 has 13 amino acids. The germline CDR1 and CDR2 sequences are SQVTM and ANQGSEA. V dropped 4 bases and J dropped 0; count of bases not matched to a gene: 3. The CDR3 DNA reads as TGCAGCGTTGCCCGGGACAGCTCCTACGAGCAGTACTTC. Translation: CSVARDSSYEQYF.

This clone was observed a single time. J is TRBJ2-3 and V is TRBV28; D possibly uses TRBD1 or TRBD2 (5 bases each). This CDR3 has 18 residues. The V and J ends lost 0 bases and 4 bases respectively, with 20 bases between them. CDR1 MDHEN and CDR2 SYDVKM come from the germline V gene. CDR3 amino acids: CASSLWARLARGADTQYF. In nucleotides, the CDR3 is TGTGCCAGCAGTTTATGGGCTCGGCTAGCCCGGGGCGCAGATACGCAGTATTTT.

V is TRBV7-3 and J is TRBJ2-7, with TRBD2 matching over 10 bases. The CDR3 spans 14 residues. Per the germline V gene, CDR1 is SGHTA and CDR2 is FQGTGA. With V trimmed by 4 bases and J by 1 base, 1 base remained unmatched. The CDR3 region is CASSWTSGSYEQYF. CDR3 DNA sequence: TGTGCCAGCAGCTGGACTAGCGGATCCTACGAGCAGTACTTC.

The DNA for the CDR3 is TGTGCCTGGAGTTTTGAAGACTCCTACGAGCAGTACTTC. The encoded protein is CAWSFEDSYEQYF. The chain is built from TRBV30 and TRBJ2-7; D remains unclear. V was pared by 2 bases and J by 0 bases, with 8 bases between. The germline gives CDR1 GTSNPN, CDR2 SVGIG (reference sequence). The CDR3 has 13 amino acids. Using reference TRBV30 and TRBJ2-7 for the parts outside the CDR3, the full variable domain is SQTIHQWPATLVQPVGSPLSLECTVEGTSNPNLYWYRQAAGRGLQLLFYSVGIGQISSEVPQNLSASRPQDRQFILSSKKLLLSDSGFYLCAWSFEDSYEQYFGPGTRLTVT.

About this clone: The same CDR3 is also encoded by other DNA sequences in this sample. The CDR3 sequence: CASSPTSGSSYNEQFF. CDR3 coding DNA: TGTGCCAGCAGTCCTACTAGCGGGAGCTCCTACAATGAGCAGTTCTTC. J is TRBJ2-1 and V is TRBV7-9, with 11 positions matching TRBD2. J was trimmed by 0 bases and V by 6 bases; bases with no gene match: 4. The germline CDR1 and CDR2 sequences are SEHNR and FQNEAQ (reference sequence). The CDR3 length is 16 residues.

The chain uses TRBV7-2 and TRBJ2-4, with D uncertain. The CDR3 contains 14 residues. V dropped 5 bases and J dropped 5 bases, with 13 bases sitting between them. From germline, CDR1 is SGHTA and CDR2 FQGNSA. In nucleotides, the CDR3 is TGTGCCAGCAGCCCCAATTGGCTTGAAAACATTCAGTACTTC. Translating it yields CASSPNWLENIQYF.

This clone has just a few counts. J is TRBJ2-7 and V is TRBV15; TRBD2 matches at 10 bases. CDR3 length equals 16 residues. Germline CDR1 and CDR2: LNHNV and YYDKDF (reference sequence). V was pared by 0 bases and J by 0 bases, with 2 bases of the junction left unmatched. CDR3 sequence reads: CATSREASGSSYEQYF. The CDR3 DNA reads as TGTGCCACCAGCAGAGAGGCTAGCGGGAGCTCCTACGAGCAGTACTTC. Together with reference TRBV15 and TRBJ2-7, the CDR3 gives the full variable domain: DAMVIQNPRYQVTQFGKPVTLSCSQTLNHNVMYWYQQKSSQAPKLLFHYYDKDFNNEADTPDNFQSRRPNTSFCFLDIRSPGLGDTAMYLCATSREASGSSYEQYFGPGTRLTVT.

V usage is TRBV29-1 and J usage is TRBJ1-2; maybe TRBD1 (5 bases). In germline, CDR1 is SQVTM, CDR2 ANQGSEA. The V and J ends lost 1 base and 6 bases respectively, with 12 bases between them. CDR3 length equals 13 residues. As DNA, the CDR3 is TGCAGCGTTGAAGGGGGGTTACCCGATGGCTACACCTTC. Translated: CSVEGGLPDGYTF. The full variable domain, in which reference TRBV29-1 and TRBJ1-2 provide the parts outside the CDR3, is SAVISQKPSRDICQRGTSLTIQCQVDSQVTMMFWYRQQPGQSLTLIATANQGSEATYESGFVIDKFPISRPNLTFSTLTVSNMSPEDSSIYLCSVEGGLPDGYTFGSGTRLTVV.

The V call is TRBV6-1, the J call TRBJ2-5; D may correspond to TRBD1 or TRBD2 (5 bases each). CDR1 is MNHNS and CDR2 is SASEGT in the germline V gene. This CDR3 comprises 14 residues. Trimming cost V 4 bases and J 5 bases, with 14 bases left between them. The CDR3 protein is CASSGLGPGETQYF. The CDR3 DNA reads TGTGCCAGCAGTGGCCTGGGGCCGGGGGAGACCCAGTACTTC.

Relative to its sample, this clone is medium-sized. The CDR3 DNA sequence: TGTGCCAGCAGCCTCGGACAGGCTTACACCGGGGAGCTGTTTTTT. Translation: CASSLGQAYTGELFF. The chain uses TRBV14 and TRBJ2-2; 7 bases are shared with TRBD1. Germline V gene lookup returns CDR1 SGHDN and CDR2 FVKESK. The CDR3 is made up of 15 amino acids. V gave up 4 bases and J gave up 3 bases; unmatched junction bases: 5.

The V gene is TRBV5-5, the J gene TRBJ1-1, with D perhaps TRBD1 (5 bases). CDR1 and CDR2 from the germline V gene are SGHKS and YYEKEE (reference sequence). V was pared by 5 bases and J by 5 bases, with 16 bases between. CDR3 size: 14 residues. The DNA of the CDR3 is TGTGCCAGCAGTCAGATTACCGGGGGGACTGAAGCTTTCTTT. Its protein product is CASSQITGGTEAFF.

The chain is built from TRBV4-1 and TRBJ1-4, with 8 positions matching TRBD1. The CDR3 sequence is 15 residues long. The junction had 4 bases not matched to a gene; V was cut back by 2 bases and J by 5 bases. The V gene's germline CDR1 is MGHRA and CDR2 YSYEKL. CDR3 nucleotide sequence: TGCGCCAGCAGCCAAAACCGGGACAGGAATGAAAAACTGTTTTTT. Amino acids: CASSQNRDRNEKLFF.

The chain combines TRBV27 with TRBJ2-7; no clear D. CDR1 and CDR2 from the germline V gene are MNHEY and SMNVEV (reference sequence). The CDR3 contains 11 residues. Between the trimmed V and J ends, which lost 3 bases and 0 bases, there was a span of 0 bases. DNA of the CDR3: TGTGCCAGCAGTTTCTCCTACGAGCAGTACTTC. This encodes CASSFSYEQYF.

The V gene is TRBV7-2, the J gene TRBJ2-7; a possible D gene is TRBD2 (6 bases). V was trimmed by 5 bases and J by 0 bases, leaving 14 bases between them. The CDR3 is made up of 15 amino acids. Germline CDR1 and CDR2: SGHTA and FQGNSA. CDR3 DNA: TGTGCCAGCAGCAACCGGGACTTAAACTCCTACGAGCAGTACTTC. The encoded protein is CASSNRDLNSYEQYF. The entire variable domain, with the rest obtained from reference TRBV7-2 and TRBJ2-7, is as follows: GAGVSQSPSNKVTEKGKDVELRCDPISGHTALYWYRQSLGQGLEFLIYFQGNSAPDKSGLPSDRFSAERTGGSVSTLTIQRTQQEDSAVYLCASSNRDLNSYEQYFGPGTRLTVT.

V and J are TRBV6-5 and TRBJ1-5; D gene ambiguous. V was clipped by 8 bases and J by 2 bases, with 1 base between them. Germline-derived CDR1 and CDR2 are MNHEY and SVGAGI. CDR3 length: 10 residues. This CDR3 reads CASGNQPQHF. The CDR3 nucleotides are TGTGCCAGCGGCAATCAGCCCCAGCATTTT.

The gene calls are TRBV27 and TRBJ2-2; a possible D gene is TRBD1 (6 bases). Germline CDR1 reads MNHEY; CDR2 reads SMNVEV (reference sequence). This CDR3 region has 16 residues. Deletions cut 1 base from V and 4 bases from J, with 13 bases between. CDR3 region: CASSLFGTPFTGELFF. CDR3 DNA: TGTGCCAGCAGTTTATTCGGGACACCCTTCACCGGGGAGCTGTTTTTT.